This T cell receptor (beta chain) was sequenced for a study of Graves' ophthalmopathy and Graves' hyperthyroidism. Across the whole study: Peripheral blood was obtained at first diagnosis, ahead of any treatment.

CDR1 and CDR2 (germline): LNHDA, SQIVND (reference sequence). V lost 5 bases, J lost 5 bases, and 18 bases lay in between. This CDR3 contains 15 residues. In its sample, this clonotype was seen many times. The authors amplified TCR beta CDR3 regions, and they did so from RNA transcripts for repertoire sequencing. RT-PCR with HTBI primers came first, then second-round multiplex PCR. MiXCR, run by TCRdb on the multiplex PCR reads, gives a single entry per CDR3 protein. Among roughly 500,000 distinct CDR3 sequences, around an eighth were seen once, and the ten largest hold approximately 9.8%. The chain has TRBV19 and TRBJ1-1; no definite D call. The clonotype was recovered from a woman in her 30s with Graves' ophthalmopathy. Sequenced: blood. The CDR3 loop reads CASSLTGRLPTEAFF. In DNA, the CDR3 is TGTGCCAGTAGTCTCACCGGACGGTTGCCTACTGAAGCTTTCTTT. Using reference TRBV19 and TRBJ1-1 for the parts outside the CDR3, the full variable domain is DGGITQSPKYLFRKEGQNVTLSCEQNLNHDAMYWYRQDPGQGLRLIYYSQIVNDFQKGDIAEGYSVSREKKESFPLTVTSAQKNPTAFYLCASSLTGRLPTEAFFGQGTRLTVV.